The T cell receptor beta chain under discussion was sequenced for a study of blood T cells in healthy people across ages (dated by TCRdb to 2015 to 2017). The study in broad terms: In model experiments, template switching captured roughly one uniquely barcoded TCR beta cDNA molecule for every two T cells. The study measured age-related changes in TCR beta repertoire diversity using deep sequencing normalized with unique cDNA molecular identifiers. Four age groups were formed from the donors: young (average roughly 15 years), middle-aged (roughly 38), aged (under 70) and long-lived (82). Two additional independent replicas of 1 million unique cDNA reads from the same blood draw were analyzed for two donors (one aged 18 to 30 and one aged 80 or older).

The donors were roughly 40 Caucasian individuals from Russia, aged about 6 to 100 years, who were systemically healthy. Each donor gave around 9 milliliters of peripheral blood, collected into EDTA-treated Vacutainer tubes. Ficoll-Paque density-gradient centrifugation was used to isolate PBMCs, with at least 6 million per sample. Total RNA was extracted from PBMCs with Trizol reagent, with at least 5.5 micrograms obtained per sample. For every donor, an aliquot of PBMCs went through flow cytometry to measure the percentages of naive CD45RAhigh/CD27high T cells. Details on this clonotype: No antigen is known for it. Base qualities are not provided; no much larger clone lies one nucleotide away.

What the study reported, not specific to this receptor: Because the CMV infection status of the donors was unknown, age-related changes in expanded clonotypes may potentially have been confounded. Conclusive comparison of naive and antigen-experienced compartments was prevented by the profiling of bulk unsorted PBMCs. As age increased, observed TCR beta diversity per million T cells dropped in a roughly linear way, and a significant reduction was already evident by age roughly 36. Total diversity estimates from one million sequenced T cells were considered lower bounds and underestimates. There was a strong correlation between observed TCR beta diversity and the percentage of naive T cells measured by flow cytometry. Compared with the aged group, more naive CD4+ T cells, fewer expanded clones and increased TCR diversity were shown by the long-lived group, suggesting age selection.

The protocol used for the library was 5' RACE. TCRdb lists the instrument as Illumina HiSeq 2500. A second about 7 to 11 cycle PCR used a sample-barcoded 5' primer and a J-beta primer mix. A unique molecular identifier was introduced onto each TCR beta cDNA molecule by a template-switch 5' adaptor carrying 12 random nucleotides. Each sample yielded at least 2.5 million CDR3-containing paired-end reads. All of the RNA was converted into first-strand cDNA using the Mint cDNA synthesis kit, with a TRBC-specific oligonucleotide serving as the primer. Following uracil-DNA glycosylase treatment, a first 18-cycle PCR with universal primers M1SS and BC2_uni_R was performed on all cDNA. The paper's data handling went like this. Normalization of each sample was performed by random selection of 1 million high-quality reads, each carrying a distinct molecular identifier. Reads sharing molecular identifiers were discarded rather than binned into consensus sequences. CDR3 identification, clonotype clustering and error correction used MiTCR with a Q25 quality threshold and the strictest error-elimination algorithm. Lower-bound total TCR beta diversity was estimated with a nonparametric unseen species model using Euler transformation. The public sequencing data were trimmed at Q25 with fastp and processed into clonotypes with MiXCR by TCRdb, which kept only in-frame beta chains. Rows are combined by CDR3 protein, so each entry shows the most common genes and DNA. For this entry, the V and J calls and clone size follow TCRdb and not the study's own pipeline. Recorded for this sample are 750,000 to 950,000 distinct CDR3 sequences; under 35% of them occurred a single time. The ten largest clones represent roughly 10% of the sample.

From its cysteine to its phenylalanine, the CDR3 spans 10 amino acids. Only the CDR3 part of the read is kept: 30 bases, read in frame from the first base. V gives up 10 bases and J gives up 10 bases, and the segment between their germline ends measures 13 bases. Per the germline V gene (reference sequence), LNHDA is the CDR1 and SQIVND is the CDR2. The same specimen was also included in a second study, on T cells of mothers and their children. That second report states: Nine systemically healthy Caucasian individuals, comprising three mothers and their six children, were included as donors. cDNA synthesis consumed the entire amount of extracted RNA, loaded at around 1.5 ug RNA in each 15 ul reaction. In the second PCR, sample barcodes and 2-4 random nucleotides were introduced via the M1S primer. Over 8 million TCR beta CDR3 reads were obtained for each mother, and some 3 million reads were obtained for each child. TCR recombination output is similarly shaped by thymic selection in related and unrelated pairs, with a minor effect exerted by inherited differences. Normalized repertoire overlap was always slightly but never significantly higher in related than unrelated mother-child pairs. Persistent microchimeric T cell clones were not detected, at a sensitivity of around 99 clones per million clonotypes. The study used deep NGS to compare TCR beta repertoires of mothers and children, seeking features distinguishing related mother-child pairs from unrelated individuals. The mean age was about 38 +/- 4 years for the mothers and approximately 11 +/- 4 years for the children. Libraries were sequenced on Illumina HiSeq 2000 with 100+100 nt paired-end reads after adapter ligation with NEBNext reagents. To prevent cross-contamination, the mother and child libraries were prepared a month apart and were sequenced in separate runs. For each donor, between roughly 450,000 and 2,300,000 distinct TCR beta clonotypes were identified. Naive TCR beta clonotypes were estimated from low-frequency clonotypes matched to each donor's FACS-determined naive share, without sorting.

What was sequenced was blood. The sequence is built from TRBV19 and TRBJ1-1; a confident D gene designation cannot be given. This TCR derives from a woman in her 40s in good health. The CDR3 protein is CATIGRGAFF. In nucleotide form, the sequence is TGTGCCACCATTGGGCGGGGAGCTTTCTTT.